This is a list of T cell receptor beta chains from one sample in a study of CD8 T cells in ankylosing spondylitis. TCRdb re-derived calls from the 5' RACE reads in MiXCR, one entry per CDR3 protein. The table has around 440,000 distinct CDR3 sequences, more than 15% seen once. Sequencing was performed on blood, either unsorted or a sorted T cell fraction (not recorded which). These receptors were obtained from a male donor with ankylosing spondylitis. Both conserved end residues are part of each CDR3. D genes are given only for firm matches. Where a row states a size, it is once, few, many or the class of an expanded clone; other rows omit it.

>NA|NA|TRBV29-1|TRBJ2-7
CSARGPTKAHEQYF
TGCAGCGCCCGAGGCCCCACAAAAGCCCACGAGCAGTACTTC
>NA|NA|TRBV2|TRBJ1-5
CASSETYSNQPQHF
TGTGCCAGCAGCGAGACTTATAGCAATCAGCCCCAGCATTTT
>few|NA|TRBV5-1|TRBJ2-2
CASSTGRSGELFF
TGCGCCAGCAGCACGGGACGGTCCGGGGAGCTGTTTTTT
>NA|NA|TRBV15|TRBJ1-2
CATSRDKGSGYTF
TGTGCCACCAGCAGAGATAAGGGTTCTGGCTACACCTTC
>NA|NA|TRBV11-2|TRBJ2-4
CASSPRGDIQYF
TGTGCCAGCAGCCCTAGGGGGGACATTCAGTACTTC
>NA|NA|TRBV20-1|TRBJ2-1
CSAVRYPYNEQFF
TGCAGTGCCGTTCGTTACCCCTACAATGAGCAGTTCTTC
>NA|NA|TRBV9|TRBJ2-6
CASGGSSRAGANVLTF
TGTGCCAGCGGGGGTTCCAGTCGAGCTGGGGCCAACGTCCTGACTTTC
>NA|NA|TRBV6-5|TRBJ2-1
CASSYSPGSNEQFF
TGTGCCAGCAGTTACTCCCCAGGGTCGAATGAGCAGTTCTTC
>NA|TRBD1|TRBV6-2/TRBV6-3|TRBJ1-1
CASSYSTGGWGTEAFF
TGTGCCAGCAGTTACTCGACAGGGGGCTGGGGCACTGAAGCTTTCTTT
>few|TRBD1|TRBV6-5|TRBJ2-4
CASSYTGQDENIQYF
TGTGCCAGCAGTTATACCGGACAGGACGAAAACATTCAGTACTTC
>few|TRBD1|TRBV11-1|TRBJ2-4
CASSLLRDRGPTKNIQYF
TGTGCCAGCAGCTTACTCAGGGACAGGGGCCCGACCAAAAACATTCAGTACTTC
>NA|TRBD1|TRBV6-1|TRBJ2-7
CASSKGQGFSYEQYF
TGTGCCAGCAGTAAAGGACAGGGGTTCTCCTACGAGCAGTACTTC
>many|NA|TRBV12-3/TRBV12-4|TRBJ1-1
CASSSGPNTEAFF
TGTGCCAGCAGTTCCGGACCGAACACTGAAGCTTTCTTT
>NA|NA|TRBV2|TRBJ2-1
CASSERRGPPNEQFF
TGTGCCAGCAGTGAAAGGCGGGGGCCACCCAATGAGCAGTTCTTC
>NA|NA|TRBV7-3|TRBJ2-1
CASSTSGTPPDNEQFF
TGTGCCAGCAGCACTTCCGGGACCCCTCCTGACAATGAGCAGTTCTTC
>many|NA|TRBV28|TRBJ1-2
CASSRQSYGYTF
TGTGCCAGCAGCCGACAGTCCTATGGCTACACCTTC
>few|NA|TRBV12-3/TRBV12-4|TRBJ2-7
CASSATGPGAEQYF
TGTGCCAGCAGCGCAACCGGACCGGGGGCTGAGCAGTACTTC
>many|NA|TRBV29-1|TRBJ1-1
CSVEETATEAFF
TGCAGCGTTGAAGAAACTGCCACTGAAGCTTTCTTT
>few|NA|TRBV10-3|TRBJ2-3
CAIPGAGRITDTQYF
TGTGCCATTCCCGGGGCAGGGCGCATCACAGATACGCAGTATTTT
>NA|NA|TRBV21-1|TRBJ2-3
CASSKGERGTDTQYF
TGTGCCAGCAGCAAGGGGGAGCGGGGGACAGATACGCAGTATTTT
>NA|NA|TRBV6-5|TRBJ1-5
CASSWTFDQPQHF
TGTGCCAGCAGTTGGACCTTCGATCAGCCCCAGCATTTT
>NA|NA|TRBV20-1|TRBJ1-5
CSAGLRQGYNQPQHF
TGCAGTGCTGGGCTGCGTCAGGGGTACAATCAGCCCCAGCATTTT
>NA|TRBD1|TRBV20-1|TRBJ1-1
CSARSQGVMNTEAFF
TGCAGTGCTAGAAGTCAGGGGGTCATGAACACTGAAGCTTTCTTT
>NA|TRBD1|TRBV5-6|TRBJ2-1
CASSFPDRHNEQFF
TGTGCCAGCAGCTTTCCGGACAGGCACAATGAGCAGTTCTTC
>few|NA|TRBV12-3/TRBV12-4|TRBJ2-7
CASSHRRGEQYF
TGTGCCAGCAGCCATCGCCGGGGGGAGCAGTACTTC
>few|TRBD2|TRBV20-1|TRBJ2-3
CSARTSGTSRDTQYF
TGCAGTGCTAGGACTAGCGGGACAAGTAGAGATACGCAGTATTTT
>NA|TRBD1|TRBV24-1|TRBJ1-5
CATSGGTGGHQPQHF
TGTGCCACCAGTGGCGGGACAGGGGGTCATCAGCCCCAGCATTTT
>few|NA|TRBV12-3/TRBV12-4|TRBJ1-3
CASSYDPGPGLRGNTIYF
TGTGCCAGCAGCTACGACCCGGGACCGGGCCTGAGGGGAAACACCATATATTTT
>many|NA|TRBV10-3|TRBJ2-1
CAISHPASEAGEQFF
TGTGCCATCAGTCACCCCGCTAGCGAGGCGGGGGAGCAGTTCTTC
>few|NA|TRBV7-9|TRBJ1-4
CASSPEGANEKLFF
TGTGCCAGCAGCCCCGAGGGAGCTAATGAAAAACTGTTTTTT